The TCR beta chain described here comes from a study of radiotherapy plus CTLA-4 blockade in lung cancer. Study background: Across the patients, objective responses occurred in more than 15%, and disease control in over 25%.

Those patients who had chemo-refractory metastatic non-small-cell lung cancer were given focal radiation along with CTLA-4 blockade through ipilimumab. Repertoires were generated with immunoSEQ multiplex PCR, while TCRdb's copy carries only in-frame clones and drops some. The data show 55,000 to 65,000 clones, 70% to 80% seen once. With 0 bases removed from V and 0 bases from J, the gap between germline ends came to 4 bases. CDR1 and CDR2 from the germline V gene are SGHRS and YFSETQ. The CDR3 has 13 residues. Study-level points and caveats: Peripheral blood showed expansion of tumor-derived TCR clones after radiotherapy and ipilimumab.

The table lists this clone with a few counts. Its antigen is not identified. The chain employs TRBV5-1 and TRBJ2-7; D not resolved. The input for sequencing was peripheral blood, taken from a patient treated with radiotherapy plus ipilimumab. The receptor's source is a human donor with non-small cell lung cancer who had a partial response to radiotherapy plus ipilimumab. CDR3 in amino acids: CASSLARSYEQYF. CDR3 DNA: TGCGCCAGCAGCTTGGCGCGCTCCTACGAGCAGTACTTC. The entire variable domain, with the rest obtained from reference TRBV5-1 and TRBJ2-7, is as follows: KAGVTQTPRYLIKTRGQQVTLSCSPISGHRSVSWYQQTPGQGLQFLFEYFSETQRNKGNFPGRFSGRQFSNSRSEMNVSTLELGDSALYLCASSLARSYEQYFGPGTRLTVT.